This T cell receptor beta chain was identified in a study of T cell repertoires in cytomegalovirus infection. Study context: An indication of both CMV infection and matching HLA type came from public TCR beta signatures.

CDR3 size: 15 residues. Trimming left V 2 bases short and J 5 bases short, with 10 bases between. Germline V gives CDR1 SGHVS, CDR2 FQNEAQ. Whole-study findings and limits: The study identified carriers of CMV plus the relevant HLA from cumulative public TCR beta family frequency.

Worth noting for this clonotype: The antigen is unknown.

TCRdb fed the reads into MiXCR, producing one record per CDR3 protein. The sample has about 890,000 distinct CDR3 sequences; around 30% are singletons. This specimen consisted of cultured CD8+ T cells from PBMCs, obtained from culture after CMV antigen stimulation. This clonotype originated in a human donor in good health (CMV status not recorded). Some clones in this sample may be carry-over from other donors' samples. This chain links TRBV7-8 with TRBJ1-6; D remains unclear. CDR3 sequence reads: CASSLKHTNNSPLHF. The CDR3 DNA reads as TGTGCCAGCAGCTTAAAGCATACCAATAATTCACCCCTCCACTTT.